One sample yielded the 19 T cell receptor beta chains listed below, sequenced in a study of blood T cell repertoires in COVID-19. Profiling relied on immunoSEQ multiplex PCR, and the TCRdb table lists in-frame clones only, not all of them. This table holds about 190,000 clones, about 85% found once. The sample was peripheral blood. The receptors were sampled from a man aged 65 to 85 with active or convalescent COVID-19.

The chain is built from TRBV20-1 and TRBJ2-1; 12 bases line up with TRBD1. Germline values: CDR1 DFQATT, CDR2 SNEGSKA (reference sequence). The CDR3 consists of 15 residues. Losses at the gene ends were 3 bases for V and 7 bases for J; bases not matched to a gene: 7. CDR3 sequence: CSASSGTGGVNEQFF. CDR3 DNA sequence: TGCAGTGCTAGTTCCGGGACAGGGGGCGTTAATGAGCAGTTCTTC.

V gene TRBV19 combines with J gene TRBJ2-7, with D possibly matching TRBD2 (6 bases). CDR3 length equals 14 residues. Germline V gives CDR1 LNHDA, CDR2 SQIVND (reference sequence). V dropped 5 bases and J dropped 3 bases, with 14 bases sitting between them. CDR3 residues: CASSAGSLGYEQYF. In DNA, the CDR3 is TGTGCCAGTAGTGCGGGATCCCTTGGCTACGAGCAGTACTTC.

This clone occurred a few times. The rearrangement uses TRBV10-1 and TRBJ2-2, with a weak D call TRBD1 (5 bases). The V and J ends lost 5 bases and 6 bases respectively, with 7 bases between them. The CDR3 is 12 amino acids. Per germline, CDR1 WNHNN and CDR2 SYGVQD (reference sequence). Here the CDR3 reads CASSQGPGELFF. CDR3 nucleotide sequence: TGCGCCAGCAGTCAGGGCCCCGGGGAGCTGTTTTTT.

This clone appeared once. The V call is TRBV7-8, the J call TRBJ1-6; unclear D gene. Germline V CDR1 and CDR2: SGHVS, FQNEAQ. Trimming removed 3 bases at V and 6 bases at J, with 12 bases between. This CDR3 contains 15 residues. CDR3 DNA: TGTGCCAGCAGCTTGCCCGGGTTGGGTAATTCACCCCTCCACTTT. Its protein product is CASSLPGLGNSPLHF. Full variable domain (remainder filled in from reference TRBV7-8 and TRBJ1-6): GAGVSQSPRYKVAKRGQDVALRCDPISGHVSLFWYQQALGQGPEFLTYFQNEAQLDKSGLPSDRFFAERPEGSVSTLKIQRTQQEDSAVYLCASSLPGLGNSPLHFGNGTRLTVT.

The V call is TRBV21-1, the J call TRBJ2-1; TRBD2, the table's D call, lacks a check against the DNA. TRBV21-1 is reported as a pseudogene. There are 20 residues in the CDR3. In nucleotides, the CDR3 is TGTGCCAGCAGCACAGAAAGACTCCGACTAGCGGGGGACCCTTACAATGAGCAGTTCTTC. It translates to CASSTERLRLAGDPYNEQFF.

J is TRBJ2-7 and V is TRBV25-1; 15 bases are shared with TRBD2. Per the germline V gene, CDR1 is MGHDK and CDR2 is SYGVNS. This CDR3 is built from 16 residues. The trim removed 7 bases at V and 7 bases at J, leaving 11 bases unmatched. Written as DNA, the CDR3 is TGTGCCAGCAAGGGACTAGCGGGAGGTCTAGTTGGAGAGCAGTACTTC. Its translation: CASKGLAGGLVGEQYF.

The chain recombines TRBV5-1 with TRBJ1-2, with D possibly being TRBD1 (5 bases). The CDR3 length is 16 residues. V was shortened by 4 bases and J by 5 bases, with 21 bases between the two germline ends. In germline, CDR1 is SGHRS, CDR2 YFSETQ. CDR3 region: CASSPRTSGFGYGYTF. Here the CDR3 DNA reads TGCGCCAGCAGCCCGCGCACATCAGGGTTCGGGTATGGCTACACCTTC.

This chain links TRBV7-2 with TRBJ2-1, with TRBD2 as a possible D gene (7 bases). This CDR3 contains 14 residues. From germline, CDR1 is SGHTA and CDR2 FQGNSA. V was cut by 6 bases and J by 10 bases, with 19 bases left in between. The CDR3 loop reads CASSWGGPTMEQFF. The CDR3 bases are TGTGCCAGCAGTTGGGGGGGCCCCACCATGGAGCAGTTCTTC.

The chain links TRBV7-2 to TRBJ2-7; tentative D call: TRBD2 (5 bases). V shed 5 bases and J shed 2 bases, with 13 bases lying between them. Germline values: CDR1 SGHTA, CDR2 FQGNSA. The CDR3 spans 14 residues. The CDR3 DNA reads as TGTGCCAGCAGCCCCTTTAGCGTCCCCTACGAGCAGTACTTC. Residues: CASSPFSVPYEQYF.

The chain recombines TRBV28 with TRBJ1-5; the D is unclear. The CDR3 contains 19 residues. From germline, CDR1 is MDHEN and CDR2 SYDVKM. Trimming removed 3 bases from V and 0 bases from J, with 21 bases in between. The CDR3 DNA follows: TGTGCCAGCAGTTTCATGTCCACAGCCGTGCCGTATAGCAATCAGCCCCAGCATTTT. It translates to CASSFMSTAVPYSNQPQHF. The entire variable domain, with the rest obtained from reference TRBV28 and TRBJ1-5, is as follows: DVKVTQSSRYLVKRTGEKVFLECVQDMDHENMFWYRQDPGLGLRLIYFSYDVKMKEKGDIPEGYSVSREKKERFSLILESASTNQTSMYLCASSFMSTAVPYSNQPQHFGDGTRLSIL.

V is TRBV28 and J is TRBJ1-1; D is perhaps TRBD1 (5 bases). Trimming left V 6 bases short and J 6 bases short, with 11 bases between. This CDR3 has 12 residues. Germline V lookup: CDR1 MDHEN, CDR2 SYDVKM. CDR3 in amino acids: CASSSVGAEAFF. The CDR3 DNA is TGTGCCAGCAGCTCCGTAGGGGCTGAAGCTTTCTTT.

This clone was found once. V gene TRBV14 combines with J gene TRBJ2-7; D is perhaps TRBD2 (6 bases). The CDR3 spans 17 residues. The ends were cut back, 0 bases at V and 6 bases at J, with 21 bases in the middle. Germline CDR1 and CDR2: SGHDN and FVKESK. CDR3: CASSQDGLGGASVEQYF. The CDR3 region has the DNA TGTGCCAGCAGCCAAGATGGGCTGGGGGGAGCGTCCGTCGAGCAGTACTTC.

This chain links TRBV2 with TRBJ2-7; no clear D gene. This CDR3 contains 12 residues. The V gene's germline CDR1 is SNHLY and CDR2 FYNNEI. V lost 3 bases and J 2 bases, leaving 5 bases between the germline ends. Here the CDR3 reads CASSELTYEQYF. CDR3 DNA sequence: TGTGCCAGCAGTGAGTTAACCTACGAGCAGTACTTC.

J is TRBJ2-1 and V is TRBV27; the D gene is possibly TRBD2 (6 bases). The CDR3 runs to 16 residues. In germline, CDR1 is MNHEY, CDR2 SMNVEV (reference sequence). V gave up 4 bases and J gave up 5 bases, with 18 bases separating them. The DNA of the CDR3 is TGTGCCAGCAGTTCGCCCCTCCGGGGGTTCGACAATGAGCAGTTCTTC. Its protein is CASSSPLRGFDNEQFF.

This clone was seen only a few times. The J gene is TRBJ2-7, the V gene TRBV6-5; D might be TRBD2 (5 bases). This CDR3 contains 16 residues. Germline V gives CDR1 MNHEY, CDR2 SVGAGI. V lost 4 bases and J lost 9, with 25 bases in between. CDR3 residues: CASSCPRDSPLRWQYF. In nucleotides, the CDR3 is TGTGCCAGCAGTTGCCCGAGGGATTCCCCTCTACGATGGCAGTACTTC.

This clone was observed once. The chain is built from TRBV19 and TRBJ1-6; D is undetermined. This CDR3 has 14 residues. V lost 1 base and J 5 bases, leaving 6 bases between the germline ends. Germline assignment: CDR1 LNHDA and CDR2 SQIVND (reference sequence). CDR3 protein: CASSIGTNNSPLHF. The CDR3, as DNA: TGTGCCAGTAGTATAGGCACTAATAATTCACCCCTCCACTTT.

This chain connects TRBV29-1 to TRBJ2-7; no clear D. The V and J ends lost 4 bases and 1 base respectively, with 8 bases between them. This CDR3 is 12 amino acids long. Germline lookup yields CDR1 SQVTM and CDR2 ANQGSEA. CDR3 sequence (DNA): TGCAGCGTTGGGTTCCAGTCCTACGAGCAGTACTTC. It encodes CSVGFQSYEQYF.

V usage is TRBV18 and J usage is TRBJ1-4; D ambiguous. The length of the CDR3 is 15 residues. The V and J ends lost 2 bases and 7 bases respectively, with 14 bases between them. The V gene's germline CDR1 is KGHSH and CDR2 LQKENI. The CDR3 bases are TGTGCCAGCTCACCAGGGCAGTCAGAGGGTGAAAAACTGTTTTTT. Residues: CASSPGQSEGEKLFF.

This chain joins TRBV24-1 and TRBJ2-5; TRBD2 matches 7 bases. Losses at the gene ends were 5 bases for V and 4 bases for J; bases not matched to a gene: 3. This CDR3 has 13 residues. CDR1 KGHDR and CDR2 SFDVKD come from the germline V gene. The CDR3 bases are TGTGCCACCAGTGGGGCGGGGGTAGAGACCCAGTACTTC. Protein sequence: CATSGAGVETQYF.